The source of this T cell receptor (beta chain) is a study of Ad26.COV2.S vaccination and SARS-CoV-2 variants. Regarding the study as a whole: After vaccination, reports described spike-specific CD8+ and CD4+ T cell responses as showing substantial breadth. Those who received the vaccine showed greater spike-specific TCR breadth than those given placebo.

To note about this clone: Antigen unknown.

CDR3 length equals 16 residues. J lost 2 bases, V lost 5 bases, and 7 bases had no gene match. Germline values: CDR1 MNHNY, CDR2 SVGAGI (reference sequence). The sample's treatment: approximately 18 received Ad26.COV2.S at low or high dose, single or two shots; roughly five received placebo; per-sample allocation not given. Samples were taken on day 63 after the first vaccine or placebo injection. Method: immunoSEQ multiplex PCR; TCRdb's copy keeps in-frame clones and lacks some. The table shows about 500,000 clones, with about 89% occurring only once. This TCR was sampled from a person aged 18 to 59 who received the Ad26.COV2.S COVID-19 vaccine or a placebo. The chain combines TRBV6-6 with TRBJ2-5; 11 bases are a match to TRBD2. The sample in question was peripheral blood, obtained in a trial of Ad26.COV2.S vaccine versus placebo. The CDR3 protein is CASSRRTSGLQETQYF. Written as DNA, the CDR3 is TGTGCCAGCAGTCGCCGGACTAGCGGGTTACAAGAGACCCAGTACTTC.